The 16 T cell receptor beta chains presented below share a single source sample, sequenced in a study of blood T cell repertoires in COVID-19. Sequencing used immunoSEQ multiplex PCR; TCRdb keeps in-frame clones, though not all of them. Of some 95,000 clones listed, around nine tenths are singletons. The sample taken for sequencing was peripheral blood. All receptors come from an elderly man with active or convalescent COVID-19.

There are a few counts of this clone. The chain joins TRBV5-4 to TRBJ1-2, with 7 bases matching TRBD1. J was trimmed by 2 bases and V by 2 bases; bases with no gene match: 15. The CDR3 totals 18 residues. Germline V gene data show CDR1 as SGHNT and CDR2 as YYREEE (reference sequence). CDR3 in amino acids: CASSLLWGSTGLNYGYTF. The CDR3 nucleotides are TGTGCCAGCAGCTTATTGTGGGGATCGACAGGGCTCAACTATGGCTACACCTTC.

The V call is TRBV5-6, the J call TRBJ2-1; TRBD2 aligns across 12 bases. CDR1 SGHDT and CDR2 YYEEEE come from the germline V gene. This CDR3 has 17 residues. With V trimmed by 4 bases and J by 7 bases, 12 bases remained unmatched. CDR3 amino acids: CASSRGVRLAGDNEQFF. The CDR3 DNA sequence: TGTGCCAGCAGCCGGGGGGTTAGACTAGCGGGAGATAATGAGCAGTTCTTC.

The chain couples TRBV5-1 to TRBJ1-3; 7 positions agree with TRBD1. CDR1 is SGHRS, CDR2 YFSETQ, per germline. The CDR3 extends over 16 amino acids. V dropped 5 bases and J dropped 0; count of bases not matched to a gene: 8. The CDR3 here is CASSSFGDSSGNTIYF. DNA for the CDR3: TGCGCCAGCAGTTCGTTCGGGGACAGCTCTGGAAACACCATATATTTT.

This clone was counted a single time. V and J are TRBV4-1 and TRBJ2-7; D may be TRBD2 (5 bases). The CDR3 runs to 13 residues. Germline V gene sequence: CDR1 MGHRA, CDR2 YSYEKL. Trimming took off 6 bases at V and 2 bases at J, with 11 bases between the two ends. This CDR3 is CASRAAGPYEQYF. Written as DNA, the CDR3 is TGCGCCAGCAGGGCCGCGGGCCCCTACGAGCAGTACTTC.

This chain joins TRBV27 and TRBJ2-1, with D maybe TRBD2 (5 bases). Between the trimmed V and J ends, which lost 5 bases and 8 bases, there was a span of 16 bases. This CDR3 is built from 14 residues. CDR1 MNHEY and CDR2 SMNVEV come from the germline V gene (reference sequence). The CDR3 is CASSLDYSRDEQFF. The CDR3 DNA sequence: TGTGCCAGCAGTCTCGACTACAGTAGGGATGAGCAGTTCTTC.

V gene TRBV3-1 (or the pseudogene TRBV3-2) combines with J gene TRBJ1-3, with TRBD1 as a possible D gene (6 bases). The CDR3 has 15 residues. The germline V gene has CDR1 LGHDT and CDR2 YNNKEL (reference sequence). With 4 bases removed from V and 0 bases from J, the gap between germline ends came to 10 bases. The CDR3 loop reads CASSRWTDSGNTIYF. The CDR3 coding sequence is TGTGCCAGCAGCCGCTGGACAGACTCTGGAAACACCATATATTTT.

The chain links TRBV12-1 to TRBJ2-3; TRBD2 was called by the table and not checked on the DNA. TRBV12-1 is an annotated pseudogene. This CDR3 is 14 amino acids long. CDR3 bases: TGTGCCAGCAGCTTCGAGACTAGCGCAGATACGCAGTATTTT. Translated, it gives CASSFETSADTQYF.

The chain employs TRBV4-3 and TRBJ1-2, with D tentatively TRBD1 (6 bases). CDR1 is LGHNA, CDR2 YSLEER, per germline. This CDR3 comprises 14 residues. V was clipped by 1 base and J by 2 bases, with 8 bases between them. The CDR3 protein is CASSQGTGNYGYTF. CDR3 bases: TGCGCCAGCAGCCAAGGTACAGGGAACTATGGCTACACCTTC.

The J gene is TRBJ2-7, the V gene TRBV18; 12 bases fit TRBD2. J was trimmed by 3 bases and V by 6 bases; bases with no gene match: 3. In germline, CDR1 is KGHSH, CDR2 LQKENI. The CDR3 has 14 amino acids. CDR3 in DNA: TGTGCCAGCTCCAGGACTAGCGGGGACTACGAGCAGTACTTC. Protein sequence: CASSRTSGDYEQYF.

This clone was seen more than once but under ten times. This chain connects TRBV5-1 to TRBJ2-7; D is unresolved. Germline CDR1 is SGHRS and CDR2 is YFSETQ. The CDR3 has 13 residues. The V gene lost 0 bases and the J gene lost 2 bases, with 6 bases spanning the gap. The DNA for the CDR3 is TGCGCCAGCAGCTTGGGCGGAACCTACGAGCAGTACTTC. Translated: CASSLGGTYEQYF.

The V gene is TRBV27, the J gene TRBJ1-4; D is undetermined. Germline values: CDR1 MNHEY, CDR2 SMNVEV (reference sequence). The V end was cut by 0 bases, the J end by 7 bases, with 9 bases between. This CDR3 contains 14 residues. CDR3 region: CASSLSPFSEKLFF. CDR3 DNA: TGTGCCAGCAGTTTATCGCCTTTTAGTGAAAAACTGTTTTTT.

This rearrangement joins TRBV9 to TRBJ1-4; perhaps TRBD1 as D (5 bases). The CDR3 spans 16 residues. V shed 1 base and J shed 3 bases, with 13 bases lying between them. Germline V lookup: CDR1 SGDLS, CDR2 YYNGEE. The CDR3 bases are TGTGCCAGCAGCGTAACGCCCGGGGGTGCTAATGAAAAACTGTTTTTT. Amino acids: CASSVTPGGANEKLFF. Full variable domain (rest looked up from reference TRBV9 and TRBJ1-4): DSGVTQTPKHLITATGQRVTLRCSPRSGDLSVYWYQQSLDQGLQFLIQYYNGEERAKGNILERFSAQQFPDLHSELNLSSLELGDSALYFCASSVTPGGANEKLFFGSGTQLSVL.

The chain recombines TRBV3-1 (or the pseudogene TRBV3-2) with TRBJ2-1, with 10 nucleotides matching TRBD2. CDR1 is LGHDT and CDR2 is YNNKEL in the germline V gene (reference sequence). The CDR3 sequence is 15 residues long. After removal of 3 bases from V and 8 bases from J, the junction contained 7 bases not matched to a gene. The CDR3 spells CASSHPGLAFDEQFF. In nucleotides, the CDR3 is TGTGCCAGCAGCCATCCGGGACTAGCGTTCGATGAGCAGTTCTTC.

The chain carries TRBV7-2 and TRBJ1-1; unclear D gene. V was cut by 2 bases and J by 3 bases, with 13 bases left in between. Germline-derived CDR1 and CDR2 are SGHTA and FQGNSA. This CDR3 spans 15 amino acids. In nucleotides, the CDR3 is TGTGCCAGCAGCTTACTACAGATAGGCGACACTGAAGCTTTCTTT. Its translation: CASSLLQIGDTEAFF.

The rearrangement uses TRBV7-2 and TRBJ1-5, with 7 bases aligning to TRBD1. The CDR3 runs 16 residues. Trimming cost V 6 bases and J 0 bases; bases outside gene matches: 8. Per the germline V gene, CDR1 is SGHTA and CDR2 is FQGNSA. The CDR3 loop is CASSIQGGYSNQPQHF. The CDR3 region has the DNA TGTGCCAGCAGTATTCAGGGGGGATATAGCAATCAGCCCCAGCATTTT.

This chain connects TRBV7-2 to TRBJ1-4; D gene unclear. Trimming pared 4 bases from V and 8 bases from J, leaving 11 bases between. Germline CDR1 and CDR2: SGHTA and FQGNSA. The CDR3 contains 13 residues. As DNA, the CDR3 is TGTGCCAGCAGCTCTCACCCAGGAGAAAAACTGTTTTTT. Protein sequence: CASSSHPGEKLFF.